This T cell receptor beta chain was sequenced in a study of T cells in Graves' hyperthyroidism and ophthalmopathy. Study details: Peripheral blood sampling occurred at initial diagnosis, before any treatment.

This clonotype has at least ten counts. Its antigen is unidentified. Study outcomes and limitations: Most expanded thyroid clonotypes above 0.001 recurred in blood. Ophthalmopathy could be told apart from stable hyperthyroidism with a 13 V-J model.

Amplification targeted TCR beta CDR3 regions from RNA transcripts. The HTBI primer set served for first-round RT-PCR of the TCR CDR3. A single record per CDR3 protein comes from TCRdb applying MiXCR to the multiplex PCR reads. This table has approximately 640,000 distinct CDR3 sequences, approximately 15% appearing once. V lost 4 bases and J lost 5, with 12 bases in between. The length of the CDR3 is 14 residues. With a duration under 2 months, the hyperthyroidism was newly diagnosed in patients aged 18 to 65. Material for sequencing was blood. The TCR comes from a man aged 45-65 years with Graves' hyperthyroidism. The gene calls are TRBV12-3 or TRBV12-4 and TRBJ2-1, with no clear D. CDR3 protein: CASSSPSSDNEQFF. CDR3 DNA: TGTGCCAGCAGTTCCCCGTCCTCTGACAATGAGCAGTTCTTC.